Presented here are 5 T cell receptor beta chains from one specimen sequenced in a study of human T cells and chemical hapten exposure. Stated time point: patch test 2, 6 weeks after DPC sensitization. The treatment was: therapeutic diphenylcyclopropenone sensitization with weekly scalp DPC. One entry per CDR3 protein, called by TCRdb with MiXCR from the RACE reads. The table records about 82,000 distinct CDR3 sequences, 10% of them present only once. The sample in question was whole blood, obtained in connection with sensitization to the hapten diphenylcyclopropenone (DPC). The receptors stem from a woman in her fifties or sixties with alopecia areata. Some clones in this sample may be carry-over from other donors' samples.

The chain combines TRBV19 with TRBJ2-1; TRBD2 matches 10 bases. CDR1 LNHDA and CDR2 SQIVND come from the germline V gene (reference sequence). V lost 4 bases, J lost 0 bases, and 3 bases stayed unmatched. The CDR3 covers 16 residues. Written as DNA, the CDR3 is TGTGCCAGTAGTACACTAGCGGGGAGCTCCTACAATGAGCAGTTCTTC. Translating it yields CASSTLAGSSYNEQFF.

The chain has TRBV11-1 and TRBJ1-1; D is ambiguous. Trimming stripped 5 bases from V and 0 bases from J, with 19 bases between. The CDR3 runs 17 residues. Germline CDR1 SGHAT, CDR2 FQDESV (reference sequence). CDR3 nucleotide sequence: TGTGCCAGCAGCATCCCGCGGGCCAGTACAATGAACACTGAAGCTTTCTTT. This codes for CASSIPRASTMNTEAFF.

The chain uses TRBV7-9 and TRBJ1-1, with TRBD1 as a possible D gene (5 bases). There are 13 residues in the CDR3. Per the germline V gene, CDR1 is SEHNR and CDR2 is FQNEAQ (reference sequence). V lost 4 bases and J 6 bases, leaving 12 bases between the germline ends. The CDR3 nucleotides are TGTGCCAGCAGCTCCTCAGGGTCATCTGAAGCTTTCTTT. Translation: CASSSSGSSEAFF.

The genes are TRBV11-1 and TRBJ2-1; the D is unclear. Trimming pared 1 base from V and 6 bases from J, leaving 19 bases between. Germline CDR1 reads SGHAT; CDR2 reads FQDESV (reference sequence). The CDR3 runs 17 residues. The CDR3 here is CASSLEAPLQVINEQFF. CDR3 nucleotides: TGTGCCAGCAGCTTAGAGGCGCCCCTTCAAGTAATCAATGAGCAGTTCTTC.

The table lists this clonotype with a few counts. The V and J genes are TRBV6-5 and TRBJ2-1; TRBD2 agrees at 8 bases. CDR1 is MNHEY and CDR2 is SVGAGI in the germline V gene. The CDR3 is 16 residues long. V gave up 8 bases and J gave up 0 bases; unmatched junction bases: 9. The CDR3 DNA reads TGTGCCAGCGGCGGCGCCGGGACTAGCTCCTACAATGAGCAGTTCTTC. This gives the protein CASGGAGTSSYNEQFF.